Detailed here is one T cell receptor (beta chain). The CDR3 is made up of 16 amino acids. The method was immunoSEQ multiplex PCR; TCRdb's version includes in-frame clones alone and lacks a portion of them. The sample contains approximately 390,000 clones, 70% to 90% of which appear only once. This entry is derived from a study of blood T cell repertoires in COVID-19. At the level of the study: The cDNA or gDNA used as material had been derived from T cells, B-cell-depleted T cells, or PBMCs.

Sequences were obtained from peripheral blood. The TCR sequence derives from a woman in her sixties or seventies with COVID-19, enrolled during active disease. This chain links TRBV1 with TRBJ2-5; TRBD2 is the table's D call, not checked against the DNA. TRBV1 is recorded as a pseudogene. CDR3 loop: CTSSQESSGAQETQYF. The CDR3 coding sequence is TGCACCAGCAGCCAAGAGTCTAGCGGGGCTCAAGAGACCCAGTACTTC.